The present entry profiles one T cell receptor (beta chain) with its context. Its antigen is undetermined. This entry is derived from a study of cytomegalovirus exposure and HLA in healthy donors. On the study more broadly: An early release of data contained 75 million to 90 million unique TCRs, which came from HLA-typed donors.

Vbeta (60) and Jbeta (13) primers were used in the PCR. This table comes from immunoSEQ multiplex PCR, and its TCRdb copy is limited to in-frame clones, with some not included. The data show about 230,000 clones, with approximately 80% seen just once and approximately 0.62% held by the top ten. General observations from the study: Later work associated fewer than 20,000 TCR beta sequences with HLA alleles at 0.05 false discovery rate. DRB1 showed the most TCR associations and HLA-C the fewest in a later analysis, as rates varied by HLA locus.

The germline V gene encodes CDR1 WNHNN and CDR2 SYGVQD (reference sequence). The length of the CDR3 is 15 residues. V shed 5 bases and J shed 1 base, with 14 bases lying between them. Sequenced input: PBMCs. This chain joins TRBV10-1 and TRBJ1-1; D is undetermined. The source of this sequence is a woman aged 35 to 49 in good health and CMV-seronegative. The CDR3 sequence is CASSSSTDRNTEAFF. The CDR3, as DNA: TGCGCCAGCAGTTCGAGTACAGACCGGAACACTGAAGCTTTCTTT.